The clone carrying this TCR beta chain was seen at least ten times. The antigen is undetermined. The sample is drawn from a study of T cell repertoires in cytomegalovirus infection. About the study: Carrying CMV and the relevant HLA type showed in public TCR beta signatures.

Study-wide findings and caveats: The cumulative frequency of public TCR beta families distinguished individuals who carried CMV together with the relevant HLA.

One entry per CDR3 protein results from TCRdb running MiXCR on the reads. This repertoire shows 80,000 or so distinct CDR3 sequences, roughly a quarter found once; its top ten account for roughly 50%. The clonotype was recovered from a human donor in good health (CMV status not recorded). Some clones in this sample may be carry-over from other donors' samples. Sample: CD8+ T cells from cultured PBMCs, taken from culture after CMV antigen stimulation.

The CDR3 nucleotides read TGTGCCAGCAGCCGGGACAGGGGATTGTATCAGCCCCAGCATTTT. The encoded protein is CASSRDRGLYQPQHF. The V call is TRBV7-8, the J call TRBJ1-5; TRBD1 agrees at 10 bases. Trimming removed 5 bases from V and 5 bases from J; junction bases left unmatched: 6. The germline V gene has CDR1 SGHVS and CDR2 FQNEAQ. CDR3 length: 15 amino acids.